The 24 T cell receptor beta chains below come from one sample, sequenced in a study of a mutant IDH1 vaccine in newly diagnosed glioma. Indicated time point: week 5, during vaccination. Topical imiquimod accompanied each vaccine dose, which consisted of 300 ug of mutant IDH1 20-mer peptide. The antigens of these receptors remain unknown. Using immunoSEQ multiplex PCR, the repertoire was profiled, and TCRdb retains in-frame clones only, with some absent. This table has some 29,000 clones, roughly 87% appearing once. Source: peripheral blood mononuclear cells (PBMCs), taken from a glioma patient whose treatment included an IDH1 peptide vaccine. These receptor sequences come from a middle-aged woman with glioma. Some clones in this sample may be carry-over from other donors' samples.

V gene TRBV18 combines with J gene TRBJ1-5; TRBD1 matches at 8 bases. V shed 4 bases, J shed 11 bases, and the junction held 22 bases outside the gene matches. The CDR3 sequence is 18 residues long. Germline values: CDR1 KGHSH, CDR2 LQKENI. The CDR3 reads CASSLNAQSGGAGGSQHF. The CDR3 DNA follows: TGTGCCAGCTCACTAAATGCCCAGTCAGGGGGCGCAGGGGGGTCCCAGCATTTT. The entire variable domain, with the rest obtained from reference TRBV18 and TRBJ1-5, is as follows: NAGVMQNPRHLVRRRGQEARLRCSPMKGHSHVYWYRQLPEEGLKFMVYLQKENIIDESGMPKERFSAEFPKEGPSILRIQQVVRGDSAAYFCASSLNAQSGGAGGSQHFGDGTRLSIL.

V is TRBV5-4 and J is TRBJ2-4; D unclear. Trimming removed 0 bases from V and 6 bases from J, with 10 bases in between. The CDR3 has 14 amino acids. Germline CDR1 is SGHNT and CDR2 is YYREEE (reference sequence). This CDR3 is CASSLVGSANIQYF. For the CDR3, the DNA is TGTGCCAGCAGCTTGGTTGGATCCGCAAACATTCAGTACTTC.

The rearrangement joins TRBV27 to TRBJ2-3; possible D gene TRBD2, 5 bases. Trimming pared 3 bases from V and 4 bases from J, leaving 11 bases between. Germline V gene data show CDR1 as MNHEY and CDR2 as SMNVEV (reference sequence). There are 14 residues in the CDR3. CDR3 residues: CASSFEWRADTQYF. DNA of the CDR3: TGTGCCAGCAGTTTTGAGTGGCGGGCAGATACGCAGTATTTT.

This chain links TRBV6-1 with TRBJ2-6, with 8 nucleotides matching TRBD1. V gave up 1 base and J gave up 1 base; unmatched junction bases: 9. CDR1 and CDR2 from the germline V gene are MNHNS and SASEGT. The CDR3 length is 19 residues. The CDR3 sequence is CASSEGTGFRRSGANVLTF. Written as DNA, the CDR3 is TGTGCCAGCAGTGAAGGGACAGGGTTCAGGAGGTCTGGGGCCAACGTCCTGACTTTC.

The gene calls are TRBV28 and TRBJ1-1; no definite D call. Per germline, CDR1 MDHEN and CDR2 SYDVKM. The V end was cut by 8 bases, the J end by 4 bases, with 14 bases between. CDR3 length: 13 residues. CDR3 nucleotide sequence: TGTGCCAGCCTAGAGGGCCTGGGCACTGAAGCTTTCTTT. Amino acid sequence: CASLEGLGTEAFF.

The gene calls are TRBV27 and TRBJ1-1, with a weak D call TRBD1 (5 bases). The CDR3 consists of 16 residues. V dropped 3 bases and J dropped 1 base, with 15 bases sitting between them. Germline assignment: CDR1 MNHEY and CDR2 SMNVEV (reference sequence). CDR3 loop: CASSLSWGRQNTEAFF. CDR3 bases: TGTGCCAGCAGTTTGAGCTGGGGCAGACAGAACACTGAAGCTTTCTTT.

The chain is built from TRBV7-3 and TRBJ2-3; TRBD1 matches at 7 bases. The CDR3 runs 17 residues. The V segment lost 6 bases and the J segment 3 bases; nucleotides outside the gene matches: 15. Germline assignment: CDR1 SGHTA and CDR2 FQGTGA. CDR3 region: CASSPTTGDSRTDTQYF. The CDR3 DNA reads TGTGCCAGCAGTCCCACCACAGGGGATAGTCGAACAGATACGCAGTATTTT.

V usage is TRBV2 and J usage is TRBJ1-2, with D hard to call. Germline lookup yields CDR1 SNHLY and CDR2 FYNNEI. This CDR3 is 12 amino acids long. V lost 6 bases, J lost 4 bases, and 9 bases lay in between. For the CDR3, the DNA is TGTGCCAGCAGAGGAGGACCCTATGGCTACACCTTC. Translated: CASRGGPYGYTF.

The V call is TRBV6-4, the J call TRBJ2-2, with a possible D match to TRBD2 (5 bases). V was pared by 0 bases and J by 0 bases, with 5 bases between. The CDR3 has 15 residues. CDR1 and CDR2 (germline): MRHNA, SNTAGT. CDR3 bases: TGTGCCAGCAGTGACTCGACTACGAACACCGGGGAGCTGTTTTTT. Protein sequence: CASSDSTTNTGELFF.

The chain combines TRBV7-9 with TRBJ1-4; 9 bases fit TRBD1. There are 15 residues in the CDR3. The V gene's germline CDR1 is SEHNR and CDR2 FQNEAQ (reference sequence). V was pared by 3 bases and J by 7 bases, with 6 bases of the junction left unmatched. CDR3 in DNA: TGTGCCAGCAGCTTCGGGACAGGGTCCGGTGAAAAACTGTTTTTT. Protein product: CASSFGTGSGEKLFF.

This clone has just one count. J is TRBJ1-2 and V is TRBV7-8; weak D call: TRBD1 (5 bases). Trimming shortened V by 4 bases and J by 6 bases, and 21 bases separated the two germline ends. Germline CDR1 reads SGHVS; CDR2 reads FQNEAQ. The CDR3 length is 16 residues. CDR3 sequence: CASSSAQAIRTHGYTF. The CDR3 nucleotides are TGTGCCAGCAGCTCCGCACAGGCAATACGGACTCATGGCTACACCTTC.

The rearrangement links TRBV27 to TRBJ2-7, with TRBD1 matching 7 bases. The CDR3 has 14 residues. Germline CDR1 MNHEY, CDR2 SMNVEV (reference sequence). With 5 bases clipped from V and 3 bases from J, the junction kept 7 bases outside the gene matches. The CDR3 loop is CASSAGTARYEQYF. The CDR3 DNA sequence: TGTGCCAGCAGTGCCGGGACAGCACGCTACGAGCAGTACTTC.

This rearrangement joins TRBV6-5 to TRBJ2-7, with a tentative D call TRBD2 (5 bases). Trimming removed 4 bases at V and 5 bases at J, with 15 bases between. The CDR3 is made up of 14 amino acids. Germline V gene data show CDR1 as MNHEY and CDR2 as SVGAGI. CDR3 amino acids: CASSWTGRTDEQYF. The CDR3 region has the DNA TGTGCCAGCAGTTGGACGGGAAGGACGGACGAGCAGTACTTC.

The chain has TRBV19 and TRBJ2-1, with D possibly TRBD2 on 5 matching bases. The CDR3 sequence is 11 residues long. The germline gives CDR1 LNHDA, CDR2 SQIVND (reference sequence). V lost 4 bases and J 11 bases, leaving 9 bases between the germline ends. This CDR3 is CASSNSDKQFF. DNA of the CDR3: TGTGCCAGTAGTAATAGCGACAAGCAGTTCTTC.

This clone was detected a few times. This rearrangement joins TRBV18 to TRBJ1-6; D uncertain. The V gene lost 3 bases and the J gene lost 9 bases, with 9 bases spanning the gap. Germline V CDR1 and CDR2: KGHSH, LQKENI. The CDR3 consists of 13 residues. The CDR3 here is CASSPEGSSPLHF. For the CDR3, the DNA is TGTGCCAGCTCACCTGAGGGCAGTTCACCCCTCCACTTT.

The gene calls are TRBV7-9 and TRBJ2-5, with 9 bases that match TRBD2. The CDR3 length is 14 residues. Losses at the gene ends were 4 bases for V and 3 bases for J; bases not matched to a gene: 3. Germline CDR1 is SEHNR and CDR2 is FQNEAQ (reference sequence). The CDR3 protein is CASSSLAGEETQYF. The DNA for the CDR3 is TGTGCCAGCAGCTCCTTAGCGGGAGAAGAGACCCAGTACTTC.

This clone came up a few times. The chain carries TRBV10-3 and TRBJ2-7; D may be TRBD1 or TRBD2 (5 bases each). This CDR3 is built from 13 residues. Per the germline V gene, CDR1 is ENHRY and CDR2 is SYGVKD. V lost 11 bases and J lost 3, with 17 bases in between. The CDR3 DNA reads TGTGCCGCCTCTCCCGGGGCGAGCTACGAGCAGTACTTC. It translates to CAASPGASYEQYF.

As regards this clone: One end of the junction fails to match germline, which may point to a read error. The sample contains more than one DNA sequence encoding this CDR3. The gene calls are TRBV29-1 and TRBJ2-7; no reliable D call. The CDR3 spans 11 residues. The V gene's germline CDR1 is SQVTM and CDR2 ANQGSEA. The CDR3, as DNA: TGCAGTGTTGCTCCGGGCGGCGAGCAGTACTTC. Protein sequence: CSVAPGGEQYF.

The chain joins TRBV9 to TRBJ2-7, with D perhaps TRBD1 or TRBD2 (5 bases each). The V end was cut by 2 bases, the J end by 7 bases, with 7 bases between. Germline V CDR1 and CDR2: SGDLS, YYNGEE. The CDR3 is 11 amino acids. CDR3 sequence (DNA): TGTGCCAGCAGCGTCTGGGGGGAGCAGTACTTC. Its protein product is CASSVWGEQYF.

The chain joins TRBV2 to TRBJ1-1, with 7 bases fitting TRBD1. The trim removed 6 bases at V and 8 bases at J, leaving 6 bases unmatched. The CDR3 consists of 12 residues. Germline assignment: CDR1 SNHLY and CDR2 FYNNEI. The CDR3 is CASRVGTEEAFF. The CDR3 nucleotides read TGTGCCAGCAGGGTAGGGACAGAAGAAGCTTTCTTT.

The chain carries TRBV4-1 and TRBJ2-1; the D gene is possibly TRBD2 (5 bases). The length of the CDR3 is 15 residues. The germline gives CDR1 MGHRA, CDR2 YSYEKL. The V end was cut by 4 bases, the J end by 5 bases, with 15 bases between. The CDR3 DNA follows: TGCGCCAGCAGCCCCGCGTGGCGGGCAAACAATGAGCAGTTCTTC. Its protein is CASSPAWRANNEQFF.

The V and J genes are TRBV29-1 and TRBJ2-3; 16 bases are a match to TRBD2. Trimming took 6 bases from V and 4 from J; bases not matched to a gene: 7. There are 16 residues in the CDR3. CDR1 and CDR2 from the germline V gene are SQVTM and ANQGSEA. CDR3 loop: CSVVGTSGRAADTQYF. The CDR3, as DNA: TGCAGCGTCGTCGGGACTAGCGGGAGGGCCGCAGATACGCAGTATTTT.

This clone came up once. The genes are TRBV2 and TRBJ2-7; D uncertain. The CDR3 has 11 residues. Per germline, CDR1 SNHLY and CDR2 FYNNEI. Trimming left V 4 bases short and J 3 bases short, with 4 bases between. The CDR3 sequence is CASSVLYEQYF. Written as DNA, the CDR3 is TGTGCCAGCAGTGTCCTCTACGAGCAGTACTTC.

V usage is TRBV25-1 and J usage is TRBJ2-3; D gene ambiguous. Trimming left V 5 bases short and J 5 bases short, with 5 bases between. Germline V gene sequence: CDR1 MGHDK, CDR2 SYGVNS. The CDR3 contains 11 residues. The CDR3 DNA sequence: TGTGCCAGCAGTAGTGGAGATACGCAGTATTTT. Protein sequence: CASSSGDTQYF.